Each of the 29 T cell receptor beta chains below was sequenced from the same sample in a study of shared clonotypes between healthy human individuals. Produced via immunoSEQ multiplex PCR; TCRdb's table is partial and in-frame only. The sample yields roughly 1,500,000 clones, around 98% seen once. The specimen sequenced was naive CD4+ T cells sorted from blood. The subset denotes: CD45RA+ positively selected. The source of these receptors is a man under 40 in good health.

V and J are TRBV9 and TRBJ1-3, with 10 bases that match TRBD1. The CDR3 contains 17 residues. The junction had 8 bases not matched to a gene; V was cut back by 4 bases and J by 1 base. Germline CDR1 is SGDLS and CDR2 is YYNGEE. The CDR3 bases are TGTGCCAGCAGCATCCGGGACAGGGGATCTTCTGGAAACACCATATATTTT. This gives the protein CASSIRDRGSSGNTIYF.

V gene TRBV28 combines with J gene TRBJ2-7; weak D call: TRBD2 (6 bases). V gave up 7 bases and J gave up 7 bases, with 20 bases separating them. The CDR3 spans 14 residues. The germline V gene has CDR1 MDHEN and CDR2 SYDVKM. The CDR3 sequence: CASIRPGLPKEQYF. The DNA for the CDR3 is TGTGCCAGCATCCGTCCGGGACTGCCTAAAGAGCAGTACTTC.

This clone was observed once. The same CDR3 also results from other DNA sequences found in this sample. This chain joins TRBV18 and TRBJ1-1; D is ambiguous. The germline V gene encodes CDR1 KGHSH and CDR2 LQKENI. Trimming took 2 bases from V and 4 from J, leaving 8 bases between them. The CDR3 has 13 residues. The CDR3, as DNA: TGTGCCAGCTCACCAGAAGGGCTCACTGAAGCTTTCTTT. This encodes CASSPEGLTEAFF.

The chain combines TRBV6-6 with TRBJ1-5, with TRBD1 as a possible D gene (6 bases). The length of the CDR3 is 15 residues. Trimming removed 2 bases at V and 7 bases at J, with 15 bases between. Germline V gene sequence: CDR1 MNHNY, CDR2 SVGAGI (reference sequence). The CDR3 here is CASSYQGQGRQPQHF. As DNA, the CDR3 is TGTGCCAGCAGTTACCAGGGGCAGGGGAGGCAGCCCCAGCATTTT.

This clone is a singleton in its sample. The chain has TRBV6-5 and TRBJ2-5, with 7 bases that match TRBD1. J was trimmed by 5 bases and V by 4 bases; bases with no gene match: 7. The germline gives CDR1 MNHEY, CDR2 SVGAGI. CDR3 size: 14 residues. CDR3 in amino acids: CASSSTGAVETQYF. The CDR3 coding sequence is TGTGCCAGCAGTTCTACAGGGGCGGTCGAGACCCAGTACTTC.

V and J are TRBV19 and TRBJ2-1; TRBD2 aligns across 12 bases. The germline V gene has CDR1 LNHDA and CDR2 SQIVND (reference sequence). The CDR3 runs 16 residues. V lost 5 bases, J lost 2 bases, and 4 bases stayed unmatched. The CDR3 here is CASSLRTSGTYNEQFF. As DNA, the CDR3 is TGTGCCAGTAGTCTCCGGACTAGCGGGACCTACAATGAGCAGTTCTTC.

The chain links TRBV7-2 to TRBJ1-2; D unclear. V was shortened by 6 bases and J by 2 bases, with 13 bases between the two germline ends. The CDR3 covers 14 residues. CDR1 and CDR2 from the germline V gene are SGHTA and FQGNSA. The CDR3 DNA is TGTGCCAGCAGTTACACGAGGGAAAACTATGGCTACACCTTC. Protein: CASSYTRENYGYTF.

The chain recombines TRBV6-5 with TRBJ2-7, with D perhaps matching TRBD2 (6 bases). Deletions cut 6 bases from V and 6 bases from J, with 18 bases between. This CDR3 contains 14 residues. Germline V gives CDR1 MNHEY, CDR2 SVGAGI. In DNA form, the CDR3 reads TGTGCCAGCAGCCCCGGGACTCCTACGGGCGAGCAGTACTTC. Residues: CASSPGTPTGEQYF.

V usage is TRBV9 and J usage is TRBJ1-4, with D uncertain. With 0 bases removed from V and 5 bases from J, the gap between germline ends came to 5 bases. CDR3 size: 13 residues. CDR1 and CDR2 from the germline V gene are SGDLS and YYNGEE. Here the CDR3 reads CASSVGPNEKLFF. The CDR3, as DNA: TGTGCCAGCAGCGTAGGGCCAAATGAAAAACTGTTTTTT.

The chain couples TRBV29-1 to TRBJ2-7; D possibly corresponds to TRBD1 (6 bases). Trimming pared 4 bases from V and 6 bases from J, leaving 10 bases between. CDR1 is SQVTM and CDR2 is ANQGSEA in the germline V gene. The CDR3 totals 11 residues. DNA for the CDR3: TGCAGCGTTGCAGGGGCCGGCGAGCAGTACTTC. Protein: CSVAGAGEQYF.

The chain employs TRBV5-5 and TRBJ2-7, with 13 bases fitting TRBD2. The V and J ends lost 0 bases and 3 bases, in that order; junction bases with no gene match: 15. This CDR3 contains 20 residues. Germline V gives CDR1 SGHKS, CDR2 YYEKEE (reference sequence). The CDR3 DNA sequence: TGTGCCAGCAGCTTGGGACCACCCCTCGGACTAGCGGGAGCCAACTACGAGCAGTACTTC. Translated, it gives CASSLGPPLGLAGANYEQYF.

J is TRBJ2-7 and V is TRBV4-1; TRBD1 agrees at 9 bases. The junction had 5 bases not matched to a gene; V was cut back by 2 bases and J by 3 bases. CDR1 MGHRA and CDR2 YSYEKL come from the germline V gene. The length of the CDR3 is 15 residues. CDR3: CASSQQGQGFYEQYF. CDR3 sequence (DNA): TGCGCCAGCAGCCAACAAGGACAGGGGTTCTACGAGCAGTACTTC.

The rearrangement links TRBV5-4 to TRBJ1-4, with D unclear. Trimming shortened V by 4 bases and J by 4 bases, and 11 bases separated the two germline ends. Germline V lookup: CDR1 SGHNT, CDR2 YYREEE (reference sequence). The CDR3 loop spans 14 amino acids. This CDR3 reads CASSLGRSNEKLFF. CDR3 coding DNA: TGTGCCAGCAGCCTGGGCCGGAGTAATGAAAAACTGTTTTTT.

The chain has TRBV27 and TRBJ2-7; 7 bases fit TRBD2. The germline CDR1 and CDR2 sequences are MNHEY and SMNVEV (reference sequence). The CDR3 has 15 residues. Trimming cost V 3 bases and J 0 bases; bases outside gene matches: 5. CDR3 region: CASSLGGSDSYEQYF. CDR3 nucleotides: TGTGCCAGCAGTTTGGGAGGGAGTGACTCCTACGAGCAGTACTTC.

The chain recombines TRBV27 with TRBJ1-3, with D hard to call. Trimming removed 6 bases at V and 0 bases at J, with 9 bases between. Germline V gene data show CDR1 as MNHEY and CDR2 as SMNVEV (reference sequence). The CDR3 loop spans 14 amino acids. CDR3 sequence: CASSPSFSGNTIYF. CDR3 nucleotide sequence: TGTGCCAGCAGCCCCTCCTTCTCTGGAAACACCATATATTTT.

This rearrangement joins TRBV6-1 to TRBJ2-7, with TRBD1 as a possible D gene (6 bases). Germline V CDR1 and CDR2: MNHNS, SASEGT. V shed 10 bases and J shed 2 bases, with 18 bases lying between them. The CDR3 is 14 amino acids. The CDR3 DNA is TGTGCCACCTTGGACAGCCTACTGGCCTACGAGCAGTACTTC. Amino acids: CATLDSLLAYEQYF.

The rearrangement joins TRBV18 to TRBJ2-5, with D tentatively TRBD1 (5 bases). Per the germline V gene, CDR1 is KGHSH and CDR2 is LQKENI. The CDR3 spans 15 residues. Between the trimmed V and J ends, which lost 3 bases and 2 bases, there was a span of 13 bases. CDR3: CASSPIAGRQETQYF. The CDR3 coding sequence is TGTGCCAGCTCACCTATAGCAGGGCGACAAGAGACCCAGTACTTC.

The chain employs TRBV11-2 and TRBJ2-5; the D call may be TRBD1 or TRBD2 (7 bases each). Trimming cost V 7 bases and J 5 bases, with 14 bases left between them. Per germline, CDR1 SGHAT and CDR2 FQNNGV. The CDR3 is 13 residues long. CDR3 protein: CASTPGGGETQYF. CDR3 sequence (DNA): TGTGCCAGCACCCCAGGGGGAGGGGAGACCCAGTACTTC.

The V and J genes are TRBV27 and TRBJ1-5, with TRBD1 as a possible D gene (6 bases). Germline V gene sequence: CDR1 MNHEY, CDR2 SMNVEV (reference sequence). Deletions cut 5 bases from V and 5 bases from J, with 16 bases between. The CDR3 loop spans 15 amino acids. The CDR3 loop reads CASSPQGTFYQPQHF. In DNA form, the CDR3 reads TGTGCCAGCAGTCCCCAGGGGACCTTTTATCAGCCCCAGCATTTT.

The gene calls are TRBV5-4 and TRBJ2-2; a weak D match, TRBD2 (6 bases). The CDR3 spans 14 residues. The V end was cut by 4 bases, the J end by 4 bases, with 11 bases between. Germline V gene data show CDR1 as SGHNT and CDR2 as YYREEE (reference sequence). The CDR3 DNA reads as TGTGCCAGCAGCCCGGAGGGCCGCACCGGGGAGCTGTTTTTT. As protein: CASSPEGRTGELFF.

The chain recombines TRBV5-4 with TRBJ2-7; TRBD2 matches at 9 bases. Per germline, CDR1 SGHNT and CDR2 YYREEE (reference sequence). Trimming cost V 1 base and J 5 bases; bases outside gene matches: 13. This CDR3 spans 17 amino acids. The DNA for the CDR3 is TGTGCCAGCAGCTTGCGCAGGGGCGTAGCGGGAGTAGACGAGCAGTACTTC. As protein: CASSLRRGVAGVDEQYF.

The chain recombines TRBV4-1 with TRBJ2-6, with a weak D call TRBD2 (7 bases). Germline CDR1 reads MGHRA; CDR2 reads YSYEKL. Trimming removed 1 base from V and 3 bases from J, with 13 bases in between. The CDR3 is made up of 17 amino acids. CDR3 coding DNA: TGCGCCAGCAGCCAAGTGCCCGGGGGGCGTGGGGCCAACGTCCTGACTTTC. Translation: CASSQVPGGRGANVLTF.

Regarding this clone: Other nucleotide sequences from this sample produce the same CDR3. The chain couples TRBV4-3 to TRBJ2-3; maybe TRBD2 (6 bases). The CDR3 covers 15 residues. V was cut by 1 base and J by 2 bases, with 10 bases left in between. The germline CDR1 and CDR2 sequences are LGHNA and YSLEER. In DNA form, the CDR3 reads TGCGCCAGCAGCCAAGGCGGGACGAACACAGATACGCAGTATTTT. Translated, it gives CASSQGGTNTDTQYF.

The chain links TRBV5-1 to TRBJ2-5; D might be TRBD1 (6 bases). The germline gives CDR1 SGHRS, CDR2 YFSETQ. V was trimmed by 0 bases and J by 5 bases, leaving 14 bases between them. This CDR3 has 15 residues. For the CDR3, the DNA is TGCGCCAGCAGCTTGGTTACAGGGTTATGGGAGACCCAGTACTTC. It specifies CASSLVTGLWETQYF.

This CDR3 is CASRSYEFLEPQHF. The CDR3 region has the DNA TGTGCCAGCAGGTCATATGAGTTTTTGGAGCCCCAGCATTTT. The chain combines TRBV28 with TRBJ1-5; D remains ambiguous. Germline CDR1 is MDHEN and CDR2 is SYDVKM. The CDR3 loop spans 14 amino acids. V lost 6 bases to trimming and J lost 8 bases, with 17 bases between them.

This clone was counted a single time. This sequence joins TRBV7-3 and TRBJ2-5; 12 bases fit TRBD2. The CDR3 is 16 residues long. The V gene's germline CDR1 is SGHTA and CDR2 FQGTGA. V was pared by 5 bases and J by 0 bases, with 4 bases of the junction left unmatched. CDR3 residues: CASSLGLAGHQETQYF. DNA for the CDR3: TGTGCCAGCAGCCTAGGACTAGCGGGACACCAAGAGACCCAGTACTTC.

This chain links TRBV7-3 with TRBJ2-1, with 10 bases aligning to TRBD2. CDR1 and CDR2 (germline): SGHTA, FQGTGA. J gave up 10 bases and V 3 bases, and 9 bases lay outside the gene matches. This CDR3 comprises 15 residues. The CDR3 here is CASSLWASGSREQFF. The CDR3 coding sequence is TGTGCCAGCAGCTTGTGGGCTAGCGGGAGTCGCGAGCAGTTCTTC.

The J gene is TRBJ2-3, the V gene TRBV4-1; D may be TRBD2 (5 bases). Germline V gene sequence: CDR1 MGHRA, CDR2 YSYEKL. V dropped 3 bases and J dropped 0 bases, with 28 bases sitting between them. The CDR3 totals 21 residues. The CDR3 loop is CASSHKKGGRIGSASTDTQYF. CDR3 nucleotides: TGCGCCAGCAGCCATAAAAAAGGCGGCCGAATTGGGAGTGCTAGCACAGATACGCAGTATTTT.

Only one count was recorded for this clone. The gene calls are TRBV27 and TRBJ1-5; the match to TRBD1 covers 7 bases. Germline V gene sequence: CDR1 MNHEY, CDR2 SMNVEV (reference sequence). The CDR3 has 13 amino acids. V gave up 6 bases and J gave up 7 bases; unmatched junction bases: 6. The CDR3 reads CASSLDREQPQHF. The CDR3 DNA is TGTGCCAGCAGCTTAGACAGGGAACAGCCCCAGCATTTT.